This T cell receptor beta chain was profiled in a study of cytomegalovirus exposure and HLA in healthy donors. Findings of the study overall: The classifier, whose performance was assessed in both the original and validation cohorts, reportedly diagnosed cytomegalovirus status with high specificity and sensitivity.

The donors were part of the approximately 120-subject validation cohort, which stood apart from the approximately 670-subject first cohort. Germline V gene sequence: CDR1 MDHEN, CDR2 SYDVKM. V shed 2 bases and J shed 2 bases, with 6 bases lying between them. This CDR3 has 13 residues. In its sample, this clone was seen once. Its antigen remains unidentified. Sequencing used immunoSEQ multiplex PCR; TCRdb keeps in-frame clones, though not all of them. The table has tens of thousands of clones, approximately 96% seen once; the top ten hold just over 0.9%. This TCR derives from a man aged 18 to 30 in good health and CMV-seronegative. The gene calls are TRBV28 and TRBJ1-1; D is unclear. Specimen: PBMCs. The CDR3 protein is CASSLPGNTEAFF. The CDR3, as DNA: TGTGCCAGCAGTTTACCGGGTAACACTGAAGCTTTCTTT.